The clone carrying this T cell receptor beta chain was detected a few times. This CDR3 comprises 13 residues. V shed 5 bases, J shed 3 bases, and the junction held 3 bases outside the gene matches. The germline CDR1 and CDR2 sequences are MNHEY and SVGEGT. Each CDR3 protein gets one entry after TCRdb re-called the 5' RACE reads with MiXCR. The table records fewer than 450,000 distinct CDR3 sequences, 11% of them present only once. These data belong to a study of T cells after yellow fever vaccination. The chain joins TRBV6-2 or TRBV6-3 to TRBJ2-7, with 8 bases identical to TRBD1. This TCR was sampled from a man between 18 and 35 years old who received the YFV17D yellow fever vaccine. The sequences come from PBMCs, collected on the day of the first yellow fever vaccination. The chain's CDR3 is CASSHDRGYEQYV. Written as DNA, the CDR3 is TGTGCCAGCAGTCACGACAGGGGCTACGAGCAGTACGTC.